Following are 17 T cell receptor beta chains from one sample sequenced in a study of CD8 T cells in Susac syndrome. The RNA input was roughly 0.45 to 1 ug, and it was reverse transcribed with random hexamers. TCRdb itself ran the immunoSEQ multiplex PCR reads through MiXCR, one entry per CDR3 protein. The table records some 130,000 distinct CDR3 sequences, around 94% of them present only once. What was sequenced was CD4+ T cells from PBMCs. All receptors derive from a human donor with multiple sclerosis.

CDR3: CASKAGQGWYGYTF. In DNA, the CDR3 is TGTGCCAGCAAAGCGGGACAGGGGTGGTATGGCTACACCTTC. The chain recombines TRBV27 with TRBJ1-2, with 10 bases matching TRBD1. The CDR3 loop spans 14 amino acids. The germline V gene encodes CDR1 MNHEY and CDR2 SMNVEV (reference sequence). V lost 7 bases and J lost 5; bases outside the gene matches: 7.

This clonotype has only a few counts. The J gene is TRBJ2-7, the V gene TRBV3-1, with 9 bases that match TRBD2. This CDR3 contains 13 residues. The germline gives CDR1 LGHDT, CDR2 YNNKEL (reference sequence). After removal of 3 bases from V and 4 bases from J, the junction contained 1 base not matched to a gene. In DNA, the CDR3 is TGTGCCAGCAGCCAGCTAGCGGGGTACGAGCAGTACTTC. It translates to CASSQLAGYEQYF.

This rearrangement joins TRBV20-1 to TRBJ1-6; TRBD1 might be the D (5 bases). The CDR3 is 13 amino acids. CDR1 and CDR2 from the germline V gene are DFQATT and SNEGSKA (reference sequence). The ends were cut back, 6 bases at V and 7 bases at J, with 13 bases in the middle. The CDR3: CSARPGLNSPLHF. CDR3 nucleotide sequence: TGCAGTGCGAGACCAGGGTTAAATTCACCCCTCCACTTT.

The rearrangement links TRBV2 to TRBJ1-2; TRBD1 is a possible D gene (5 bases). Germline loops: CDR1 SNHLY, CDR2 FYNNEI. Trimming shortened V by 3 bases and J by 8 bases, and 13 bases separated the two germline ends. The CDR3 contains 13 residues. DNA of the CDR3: TGTGCCAGCAGTGAGGGGCCTACCCGGGGCTACACCTTC. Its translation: CASSEGPTRGYTF.

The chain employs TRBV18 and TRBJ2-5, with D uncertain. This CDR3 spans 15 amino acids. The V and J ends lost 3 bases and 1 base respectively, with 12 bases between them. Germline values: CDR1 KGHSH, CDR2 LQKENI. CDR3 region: CASSPTASLQETQYF. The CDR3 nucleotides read TGTGCCAGCTCACCCACAGCGTCCCTCCAAGAGACCCAGTACTTC. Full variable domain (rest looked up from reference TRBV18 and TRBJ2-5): NAGVMQNPRHLVRRRGQEARLRCSPMKGHSHVYWYRQLPEEGLKFMVYLQKENIIDESGMPKERFSAEFPKEGPSILRIQQVVRGDSAAYFCASSPTASLQETQYFGPGTRLLVL.

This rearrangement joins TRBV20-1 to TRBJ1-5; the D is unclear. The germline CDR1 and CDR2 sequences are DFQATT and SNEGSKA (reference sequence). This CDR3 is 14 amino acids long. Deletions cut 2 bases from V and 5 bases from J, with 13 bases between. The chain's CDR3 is CSARTGRPDQPQHF. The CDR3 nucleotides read TGCAGTGCTAGAACGGGGAGGCCGGATCAGCCCCAGCATTTT.

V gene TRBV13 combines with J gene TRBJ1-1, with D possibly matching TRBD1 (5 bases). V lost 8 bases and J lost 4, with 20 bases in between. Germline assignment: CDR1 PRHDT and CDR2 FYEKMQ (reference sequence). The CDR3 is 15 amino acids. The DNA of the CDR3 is TGTGCCAGCCTCTACTTTCAAGGCGGGGGCACTGAAGCTTTCTTT. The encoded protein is CASLYFQGGGTEAFF.

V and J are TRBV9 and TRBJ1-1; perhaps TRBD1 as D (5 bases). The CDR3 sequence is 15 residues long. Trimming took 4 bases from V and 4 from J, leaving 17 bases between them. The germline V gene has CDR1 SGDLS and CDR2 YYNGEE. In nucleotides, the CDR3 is TGTGCCAGCAGCCGCGGCGGGGCGGAGGCCACTGAAGCTTTCTTT. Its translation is CASSRGGAEATEAFF.

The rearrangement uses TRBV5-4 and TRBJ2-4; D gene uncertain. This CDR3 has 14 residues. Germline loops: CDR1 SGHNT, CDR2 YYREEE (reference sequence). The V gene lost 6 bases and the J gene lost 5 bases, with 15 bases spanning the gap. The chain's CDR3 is CASKGPDQENIQYF. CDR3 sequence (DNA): TGTGCCAGCAAAGGACCCGACCAGGAAAACATTCAGTACTTC.

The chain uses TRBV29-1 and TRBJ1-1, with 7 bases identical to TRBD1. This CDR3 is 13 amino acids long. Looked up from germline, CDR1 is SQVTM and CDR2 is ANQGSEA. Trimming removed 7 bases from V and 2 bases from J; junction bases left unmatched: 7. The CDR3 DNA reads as TGCAGCGGGGGTGGACAGGAAAACACTGAAGCTTTCTTT. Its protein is CSGGGQENTEAFF.

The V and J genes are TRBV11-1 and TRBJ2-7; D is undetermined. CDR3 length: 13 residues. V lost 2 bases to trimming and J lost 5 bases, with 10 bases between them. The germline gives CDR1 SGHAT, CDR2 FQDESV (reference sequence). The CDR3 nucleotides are TGTGCCAGCAGCTTAAGCCCCGAGGACGAGCAGTACTTC. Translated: CASSLSPEDEQYF. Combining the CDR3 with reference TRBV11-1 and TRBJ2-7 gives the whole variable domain EAEVAQSPRYKITEKSQAVAFWCDPISGHATLYWYRQILGQGPELLVQFQDESVVDDSQLPKDRFSAERLKGVDSTLKIQPAELGDSAMYLCASSLSPEDEQYFGPGTRLTVT.

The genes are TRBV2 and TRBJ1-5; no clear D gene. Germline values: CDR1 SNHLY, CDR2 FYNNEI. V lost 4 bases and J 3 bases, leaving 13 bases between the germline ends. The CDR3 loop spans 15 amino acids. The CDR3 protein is CASSVVRGNNQPQHF. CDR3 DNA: TGTGCCAGCAGTGTAGTTCGAGGTAACAATCAGCCCCAGCATTTT.

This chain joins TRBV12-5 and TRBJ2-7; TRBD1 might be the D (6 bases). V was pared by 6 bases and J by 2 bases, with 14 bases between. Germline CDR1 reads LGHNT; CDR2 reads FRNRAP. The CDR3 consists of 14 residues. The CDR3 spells CASGPGQTTYEQYF. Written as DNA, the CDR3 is TGTGCTAGTGGCCCTGGACAGACTACCTACGAGCAGTACTTC.

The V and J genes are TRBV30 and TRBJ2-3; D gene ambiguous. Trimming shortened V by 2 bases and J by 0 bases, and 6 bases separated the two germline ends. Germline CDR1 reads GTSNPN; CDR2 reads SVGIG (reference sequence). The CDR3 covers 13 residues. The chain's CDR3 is CAWSWGSTDTQYF. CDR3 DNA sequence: TGTGCCTGGAGTTGGGGTAGCACAGATACGCAGTATTTT.

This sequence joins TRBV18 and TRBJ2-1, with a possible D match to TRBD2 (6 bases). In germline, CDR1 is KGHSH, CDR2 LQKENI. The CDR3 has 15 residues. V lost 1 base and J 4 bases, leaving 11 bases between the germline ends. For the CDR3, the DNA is TGTGCCAGCTCACCACGGGGGGAAGGTTACAATGAGCAGTTCTTC. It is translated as CASSPRGEGYNEQFF.

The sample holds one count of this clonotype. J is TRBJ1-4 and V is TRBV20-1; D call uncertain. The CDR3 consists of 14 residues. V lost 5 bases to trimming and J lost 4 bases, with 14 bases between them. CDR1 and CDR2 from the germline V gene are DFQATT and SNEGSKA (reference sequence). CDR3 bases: TGCAGTGCTCCGCGGGGAGGTCTTAATGAAAAACTGTTTTTT. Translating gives CSAPRGGLNEKLFF.

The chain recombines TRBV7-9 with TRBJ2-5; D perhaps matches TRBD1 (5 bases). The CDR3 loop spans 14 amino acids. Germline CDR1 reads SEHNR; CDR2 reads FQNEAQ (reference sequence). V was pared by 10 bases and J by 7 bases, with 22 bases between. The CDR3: CATSIPGYRRTQYF. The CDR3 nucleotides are TGTGCCACCTCGATACCAGGGTACAGGAGGACCCAGTACTTC.